The entry below describes one T cell receptor beta chain. This sample stems from a study of T cell repertoires and HLA-DP antigens. The ends were cut back, 1 base at V and 0 bases at J, with 8 bases in the middle. This CDR3 region has 15 residues. The V gene's germline CDR1 is SGHTA and CDR2 FQGNSA. CD4+ cells expanded for more than 12 days were restimulated around 26 h with allogeneic-DPB1 HeLa cells. Cells were stimulated with HeLa cells transduced with HLA-DPA1/DPB1, HLA-DM, invariant chain and CD80. The protocol was immunoSEQ multiplex PCR, while the TCRdb copy is restricted to in-frame clones and leaves out a portion. Among around 1,600 clones listed, around 80% were seen once.

The gene calls are TRBV7-2 and TRBJ2-3, with D unresolved. Sequencing was performed on CD137- CD4+ T cells from cultured PBMCs. The sequence was collected from a man aged 50-60 years in good health and CMV-seronegative. The CDR3: CASSLGGDSTDTQYF. CDR3 DNA: TGTGCCAGCAGCTTAGGCGGAGACAGCACAGATACGCAGTATTTT.